Reported below is one TCR beta chain. These data belong to a study of shared clonotypes between healthy human individuals. Participating donors were healthy, HIV-negative adults free of recent acute infections or vaccinations. CD4+ cells underwent separation, giving CD45RA+ naive and CD45RA-negative memory subsets. Germline loops: CDR1 MNHNS, CDR2 SASEGT. The CDR3 has 12 amino acids. V gave up 6 bases and J gave up 5 bases, with 10 bases separating them. The assay was immunoSEQ multiplex PCR, and TCRdb's table has in-frame clones only and misses some. The sample carries around 1,000,000 clones, about 72% recorded once.

Sequenced: memory CD4+ T cells from PBMCs. Sample subset: CD45RA-negative fraction. This clonotype originated in a man younger than 35 in good health. Some clones in this sample may be carry-over from other donors' samples. The gene calls are TRBV6-1 and TRBJ2-5; possibly TRBD1 or TRBD2 for D (5 bases each). In DNA, the CDR3 is TGTGCCAGCAGCTTCTGGGGGGAGACCCAGTACTTC. This gives the protein CASSFWGETQYF.